The present TCR beta chain was sequenced within a study of CD8 T cells in ankylosing spondylitis. The study, taken as a whole, reports: Before this, some motif variants had been reported in reactive arthritis synovial fluid and blood. Ankylosing spondylitis blood appeared to be characterized by a TCR beta motif of eight highly homologous variants.

With regard to this clonotype: Antigen: not known.

Researchers built TCR beta libraries using quantitative 5'-RACE with molecular barcodes. TCRdb ran MiXCR on the 5' RACE reads and lists one entry per CDR3 protein. Of a few hundred thousand distinct CDR3 sequences detected, 20% to 25% appear once; the ten largest clones hold about 16%. CDR3 length equals 15 residues. Trimming pared 4 bases from V and 7 bases from J, leaving 19 bases between. The chain carries TRBV12-3 or TRBV12-4 and TRBJ1-1; TRBD1 might be the D (6 bases). Sequencing input: blood, either unsorted or a sorted T cell fraction (not recorded which). This receptor was taken from a male donor with ankylosing spondylitis. CDR3 DNA sequence: TGTGCCAGCAGTTCGGGTAGGACAGCCGGCGGTGAAGCTTTCTTT. Protein sequence: CASSSGRTAGGEAFF.